The entry that follows covers one T cell receptor (beta chain) sequence. This record belongs to a study of blood T cell repertoires in COVID-19. Libraries were prepared by immunoSEQ multiplex PCR; TCRdb keeps only in-frame clonotypes and omits some of them. The sample consists of roughly 330,000 clones, around 83% of them appearing once. V was clipped by 6 bases and J by 3 bases; unmatched bases: 6. Germline V gene data show CDR1 as SQVTM and CDR2 as ANQGSEA. This CDR3 is 14 amino acids long. The rearrangement joins TRBV29-1 to TRBJ2-2, with TRBD1 matching over 8 bases. The sequenced sample was peripheral blood. The sequence came from a woman between 50 and 59 years old with acute or convalescent COVID-19. CDR3 region: CSVSRQGYTGELFF. Written as DNA, the CDR3 is TGCAGCGTCTCCCGACAGGGGTACACCGGGGAGCTGTTTTTT.